The sequence of this TCR beta chain was determined in a study of T cell responses to AZD1222 COVID-19 vaccine. The study's findings and limits: The donors showed a predominance of white British ancestry and of females, with possible underestimation of clonal diversity.

J was trimmed by 5 bases and V by 4 bases; bases with no gene match: 8. In germline, CDR1 is SGHRS, CDR2 YFSETQ. The CDR3 length is 15 residues. Some clones are missing from TCRdb's copy, which holds only in-frame ones; the method was immunoSEQ multiplex PCR. Among 90,000 to 120,000 clones listed, around 84% were seen once. Turning to this clone: Its target is not known.

The rearrangement links TRBV5-1 to TRBJ1-4; 7 bases fit TRBD1. This TCR was sampled from an adult in good health. The sample in question was peripheral blood, obtained on day 0 of AZD1222 vaccination. As DNA, the CDR3 is TGCGCCAGCAGCCCGGCGGGACAGATAAATGAAAAACTGTTTTTT. It is translated as CASSPAGQINEKLFF.